This T cell receptor (beta chain) is drawn from a study of radiotherapy plus CTLA-4 blockade in lung cancer. Only in-frame clones appear in the TCRdb table, and some are missing; sequencing was by immunoSEQ multiplex PCR. Of about 73,000 clones in the sample, around 87% are singletons; the top ten hold 35% to 50%. This CDR3 contains 13 residues. V shed 7 bases, J shed 5 bases, and the junction held 3 bases outside the gene matches. CDR1 and CDR2 (germline): MNHNY, SVGAGI (reference sequence). The sequence was collected from a human donor with non-small cell lung cancer that progressed on radiotherapy plus ipilimumab. The chain combines TRBV6-6 with TRBJ1-4; 8 nucleotides match TRBD1. Sequenced here: peripheral blood, sampled from a patient treated with radiotherapy plus ipilimumab. The CDR3 region has the DNA TGTGCCAGCACCTGGGACAGGAATGAAAAACTGTTTTTT. This codes for CASTWDRNEKLFF.